This T cell receptor beta chain emerged from a study of T cell changes during pregnancy in multiple sclerosis. J was trimmed by 15 bases and V by 3 bases; bases with no gene match: 14. The CDR3 has 14 amino acids. The germline V gene encodes CDR1 SGHRS and CDR2 YFSETQ. Sequencing used immunoSEQ multiplex PCR; TCRdb keeps in-frame clones, though not all of them. Among about 40,000 clones listed, around 90% were seen once. The receptor was derived from a female donor with multiple sclerosis, enrolled in a pregnancy study. This rearrangement joins TRBV5-1 to TRBJ2-1, with 8 bases that match TRBD2. Sequences were derived from CD4+ T cells from peripheral blood mononuclear cells, sampled in the third trimester of pregnancy. CDR3: CASSSLAGKDRLFF. As DNA, the CDR3 is TGCGCCAGCAGCTCCTTAGCGGGGAAGGACCGATTGTTCTTC.